Each of the 20 T cell receptor beta chains below was sequenced from the same sample in a study of human T cells and chemical hapten exposure. Indicated time point: pre-sensitization, week 0. As to treatment: therapeutic diphenylcyclopropenone sensitization with weekly scalp DPC. TCRdb recomputed calls from the RACE reads with MiXCR, one row per CDR3 protein. The sample has around 350,000 distinct CDR3 sequences, 5.5% seen once. The material was whole blood, obtained in connection with sensitization to the hapten diphenylcyclopropenone (DPC). All receptors come from a woman aged 18-29 years with alopecia areata. Some clones in this sample may be carry-over from other donors' samples.

This clonotype was seen a handful of times. This chain links TRBV5-1 with TRBJ2-5; D remains unclear. The CDR3 spans 14 residues. Trimming cost V 4 bases and J 2 bases, with 12 bases left between them. Germline V CDR1 and CDR2: SGHRS, YFSETQ. CDR3 sequence reads: CASSAPGQQETQYF. CDR3 coding DNA: TGCGCCAGCAGCGCTCCTGGGCAGCAAGAGACCCAGTACTTC.

The V and J genes are TRBV6-2 or TRBV6-3 and TRBJ1-5; D remains ambiguous. V lost 10 bases, J lost 4 bases, and 14 bases lay in between. Germline V gene data show CDR1 as MNHEY and CDR2 as SVGEGT. The CDR3 consists of 13 residues. CDR3 coding DNA: TGTGCCACCACCGGACCTGGAAATCAGCCCCAGCATTTT. Translation: CATTGPGNQPQHF.

The J gene is TRBJ2-2, the V gene TRBV6-2 or TRBV6-3; D remains ambiguous. Germline CDR1 is MNHEY and CDR2 is SVGEGT. CDR3 length equals 14 residues. The V and J ends lost 4 bases and 4 bases respectively, with 10 bases between them. In DNA form, the CDR3 reads TGTGCCAGCAGTTCCGGTGACTTCACCGGGGAGCTGTTTTTT. Translating it yields CASSSGDFTGELFF.

This clonotype was seen at least ten times. This chain connects TRBV20-1 to TRBJ2-1; 10 bases align to TRBD2. Unmatched junction bases numbered 5, after V lost 6 bases and J lost 6 bases. CDR1 is DFQATT and CDR2 is SNEGSKA in the germline V gene (reference sequence). The CDR3 has 13 residues. The CDR3 DNA reads as TGCAGTGCAGCGGGGGGGCGATCCAATGAGCAGTTCTTC. Encoded protein: CSAAGGRSNEQFF.

In this sample, this clonotype turned up a few times. The chain employs TRBV4-1 and TRBJ2-1, with TRBD2 identical over 13 bases. This CDR3 is 21 amino acids long. Germline CDR1 MGHRA, CDR2 YSYEKL. Unmatched junction bases numbered 15, after V lost 4 bases and J lost 0 bases. CDR3 loop: CASSRSTGLAGADSSYNEQFF. As DNA, the CDR3 is TGCGCCAGCAGCCGCTCCACCGGACTAGCGGGGGCCGATAGCTCCTACAATGAGCAGTTCTTC.

This clonotype was observed at least ten times. This chain uses TRBV6-5 with TRBJ1-5; D gene ambiguous. V dropped 5 bases and J dropped 6 bases, with 11 bases sitting between them. Germline V gene sequence: CDR1 MNHEY, CDR2 SVGAGI. The CDR3 extends over 13 amino acids. The DNA of the CDR3 is TGTGCCAGCAGTAGAACAAACTCTCAGCCCCAGCATTTT. Translated, it gives CASSRTNSQPQHF.

The chain couples TRBV12-3 or TRBV12-4 to TRBJ2-6; D unresolved. V gave up 7 bases and J gave up 0 bases, with 19 bases separating them. This CDR3 has 18 residues. The CDR3 is CASKPRGSLNSGANVLTF. The CDR3 DNA reads as TGTGCCAGCAAGCCCCGCGGATCTTTAAACTCTGGGGCCAACGTCCTGACTTTC.

This clonotype was detected a few times. This rearrangement joins TRBV2 to TRBJ2-3; 7 bases fit TRBD2. CDR3 size: 15 residues. Germline lookup yields CDR1 SNHLY and CDR2 FYNNEI. V dropped 7 bases and J dropped 1; count of bases not matched to a gene: 8. CDR3 residues: CASTGGGGGTDTQYF. Written as DNA, the CDR3 is TGTGCCAGCACCGGAGGCGGGGGAGGCACAGATACGCAGTATTTT.

A word on this clonotype: A read error may account for a junction end that differs from germline. This chain uses TRBV6-5 with TRBJ1-6, with TRBD1 matching 7 bases. The CDR3 runs 15 residues. CDR1 and CDR2 from the germline V gene are MNHEY and SVGAGI. This chain's CDR3 is CASTYGDSNNSPLHF. CDR3 coding DNA: TGTGCCAGCACTTACGGGGACAGCAATAATTCACCCCTCCACTTT.

This clonotype has more than one count but fewer than ten. The rearrangement links TRBV29-1 to TRBJ2-1, with a tentative D call TRBD1 (5 bases). V was trimmed by 0 bases and J by 2 bases, leaving 8 bases between them. The V gene's germline CDR1 is SQVTM and CDR2 ANQGSEA. The CDR3 loop spans 14 amino acids. CDR3 in amino acids: CSVEDRAAYNEQFF. The CDR3 DNA reads TGCAGCGTTGAAGACAGGGCGGCCTACAATGAGCAGTTCTTC.

This clonotype was counted many times. Written as DNA, the CDR3 is TGTGCCAGCAGCCCCCCGGGCAGCGGGTACTATGGCTACACCTTC. Protein product: CASSPPGSGYYGYTF. The chain combines TRBV12-3 or TRBV12-4 with TRBJ1-2, with D hard to call. The V gene lost 6 bases and the J gene lost 3 bases, with 17 bases spanning the gap. The CDR3 extends over 15 amino acids.

This chain connects TRBV7-8 to TRBJ2-3; D ambiguous. The germline gives CDR1 SGHVS, CDR2 FQNEAQ. This CDR3 contains 14 residues. Trimming removed 4 bases from V and 2 bases from J, with 10 bases in between. The CDR3 bases are TGTGCCAGCAGCTCTAGGCCGTCCACAGATACGCAGTATTTT. It yields the protein CASSSRPSTDTQYF.

The chain combines TRBV3-1 with TRBJ2-1; 9 positions agree with TRBD2. Germline V lookup: CDR1 LGHDT, CDR2 YNNKEL (reference sequence). The V and J ends lost 3 bases and 10 bases, in that order; junction bases with no gene match: 10. This CDR3 contains 15 residues. The CDR3 is CASSQGLATAAEQFF. In DNA, the CDR3 is TGTGCCAGCAGCCAGGGACTAGCCACCGCAGCCGAGCAGTTCTTC.

This clonotype was counted at least ten times. CDR3 sequence (DNA): TGTGCCAGCTCCCTAAGGACAGGGGAGGCAGATACGCAGTATTTT. This encodes CASSLRTGEADTQYF. This sequence joins TRBV18 and TRBJ2-3; 9 positions match TRBD1. The length of the CDR3 is 15 residues. Germline CDR1 is KGHSH and CDR2 is LQKENI. J gave up 4 bases and V 6 bases, and 8 bases lay outside the gene matches.

Only a few counts were recorded for this clonotype. This chain connects TRBV20-1 to TRBJ2-7, with a possible D match to TRBD1 (5 bases). The CDR3 is made up of 14 amino acids. Trimming pared 3 bases from V and 0 bases from J, leaving 12 bases between. CDR1 and CDR2 from the germline V gene are DFQATT and SNEGSKA (reference sequence). The CDR3 DNA is TGCAGTGCTAGGGACCTTGACAGCTCCTACGAGCAGTACTTC. It specifies CSARDLDSSYEQYF.

The rearrangement joins TRBV3-1 to TRBJ2-5; tentative D call: TRBD2 (5 bases). The germline gives CDR1 LGHDT, CDR2 YNNKEL (reference sequence). This CDR3 spans 16 amino acids. V was shortened by 0 bases and J by 4 bases, with 15 bases between the two germline ends. The CDR3 here is CASSQDVTRAGETQYF. Written as DNA, the CDR3 is TGTGCCAGCAGCCAAGACGTAACTAGGGCAGGAGAGACCCAGTACTTC.

This clonotype has a handful of counts. The chain carries TRBV19 and TRBJ2-1, with a tentative D call TRBD2 (7 bases). Germline CDR1 and CDR2: LNHDA and SQIVND (reference sequence). Trimming removed 7 bases from V and 5 bases from J, with 21 bases in between. This CDR3 has 16 residues. CDR3 coding DNA: TGTGCCAGTACCCCCCGGTTTCGGGGGGCACACAATGAGCAGTTCTTC. Amino acids: CASTPRFRGAHNEQFF.

There are many counts of this clonotype. The chain uses TRBV6-5 and TRBJ2-5; D perhaps matches TRBD2 (6 bases). Trimming removed 2 bases at V and 5 bases at J, with 12 bases between. This CDR3 is 14 amino acids long. In germline, CDR1 is MNHEY, CDR2 SVGAGI. The CDR3 DNA reads as TGTGCCAGCAGTTACGGCGGGGTAGGGGAGACCCAGTACTTC. The encoded protein is CASSYGGVGETQYF.

The chain is built from TRBV28 and TRBJ2-7; D gene ambiguous. V was clipped by 8 bases and J by 2 bases, with 7 bases between them. This CDR3 spans 11 amino acids. CDR1 is MDHEN and CDR2 is SYDVKM in the germline V gene. This CDR3 reads CASAAPYEQYF. The CDR3 DNA reads as TGTGCCAGCGCTGCCCCCTACGAGCAGTACTTC.

This clonotype was found many times. The chain joins TRBV12-3 or TRBV12-4 to TRBJ1-2; D is possibly TRBD1 (5 bases). This CDR3 spans 14 amino acids. V lost 6 bases, J lost 5 bases, and 16 bases lay in between. In DNA form, the CDR3 reads TGTGCCAGCAGCAATCCAGGGAGATTTTATGGCTACACCTTC. It encodes CASSNPGRFYGYTF.